One sample yielded the 17 T cell receptor beta chains listed below, sequenced in a study of cytomegalovirus exposure and HLA in healthy donors. The primer mix had 60 Vbeta and 13 Jbeta primers. Profiled with immunoSEQ multiplex PCR; TCRdb holds only in-frame clones, not every one. The sample has 55,000 to 70,000 clones, roughly 80% seen once. What was sequenced was PBMCs. The receptors here all came from a human donor in good health.

This clone has just a few counts. The rearrangement links TRBV5-1 to TRBJ2-3; no clear D. The CDR3 runs to 16 residues. V was cut by 0 bases and J by 0 bases, with 11 bases left in between. Germline V gene lookup returns CDR1 SGHRS and CDR2 YFSETQ. The DNA for the CDR3 is TGCGCCAGCAGCTTGGGGGCCAGAGCTAGCACAGATACGCAGTATTTT. Residues: CASSLGARASTDTQYF.

This chain connects TRBV7-9 to TRBJ1-2; maybe TRBD1 (6 bases). Per the germline V gene, CDR1 is SEHNR and CDR2 is FQNEAQ (reference sequence). Trimming shortened V by 5 bases and J by 4 bases, and 17 bases separated the two germline ends. The CDR3 covers 15 residues. CDR3 sequence (DNA): TGTGCCAGCAGCCTACAGGGTATTGACTCCTATGGCTACACCTTC. Protein: CASSLQGIDSYGYTF.

This clone has more than one count but fewer than ten. This rearrangement joins TRBV7-2 to TRBJ2-5; a possible D gene is TRBD1 (5 bases). TRBJ2-7 matches the DNA end more closely, so the J call is doubtful. Germline values: CDR1 SGHTA, CDR2 FQGNSA. The CDR3 contains 15 residues. The CDR3 is CASSPRPGNRYEQYF. The CDR3 DNA follows: TGTGCCAGCAGCCCCCGGCCAGGGAATCGGTACGAGCAGTACTTC.

V gene TRBV4-1 combines with J gene TRBJ1-3; 8 bases match TRBD1. The germline V gene encodes CDR1 MGHRA and CDR2 YSYEKL. The CDR3 extends over 15 amino acids. V lost 4 bases to trimming and J lost 0 bases; unmatched junction nucleotides: 2. For the CDR3, the DNA is TGCGCCAGCAGCCCTACAGGGGGCTCTGGAAACACCATATATTTT. It encodes CASSPTGGSGNTIYF.

The V and J genes are TRBV7-3 and TRBJ2-7; 8 positions match TRBD2. CDR1 is SGHTA and CDR2 is FQGTGA in the germline V gene. The J segment lost 7 bases and the V segment lost 1 base, leaving 3 bases of the junction unmatched. This CDR3 is 13 amino acids long. In DNA form, the CDR3 reads TGTGCCAGCAGCTTAAGCGGGGGGCTTGAGCAGTACTTC. Translating it yields CASSLSGGLEQYF.

The genes are TRBV21-1 and TRBJ1-5. TRBV21-1 is annotated as a pseudogene. CDR3 length: 16 amino acids. In DNA form, the CDR3 reads TGTGCCAGCAGCAAAGGTGGTCCCCGAGGTAGTCAGCCCCAGCATTTT. Its protein product is CASSKGGPRGSQPQHF.

This clone was counted only a few times. This chain links TRBV6-5 with TRBJ2-7; D remains ambiguous. This CDR3 comprises 13 residues. With 6 bases removed from V and 6 bases from J, the gap between germline ends came to 15 bases. The germline V gene has CDR1 MNHEY and CDR2 SVGAGI. CDR3 region: CASSPRPVGEQYF. CDR3 DNA sequence: TGTGCCAGCAGCCCCAGGCCTGTTGGCGAGCAGTACTTC.

This clone was recorded once. The chain employs TRBV6-1 and TRBJ2-5; 8 nucleotides line up with TRBD1. The J call is doubtful: the DNA matches TRBJ2-7 better. The length of the CDR3 is 15 residues. Germline CDR1 reads MNHNS; CDR2 reads SASEGT. DNA of the CDR3: TGTGCCAGCAGTGAACGAGACAGGGGACGAAGCGAGCAGTACTTC. It is translated as CASSERDRGRSEQYF.

The chain uses TRBV6-4 and TRBJ2-3; 8 positions match TRBD2. There are 15 residues in the CDR3. The J segment lost 3 bases and the V segment lost 8 bases, leaving 10 bases of the junction unmatched. Per germline, CDR1 MRHNA and CDR2 SNTAGT. The CDR3: CASSHSGEGTDTQYF. CDR3 bases: TGTGCCAGCTCCCATAGCGGGGAGGGGACAGATACGCAGTATTTT.

V is TRBV7-9 and J is TRBJ2-2; 8 bases fit TRBD2. Germline lookup yields CDR1 SEHNR and CDR2 FQNEAQ (reference sequence). This CDR3 has 14 amino acids. V dropped 4 bases and J dropped 5; count of bases not matched to a gene: 3. The CDR3 bases are TGTGCCAGCAGCTCTAGCGGGCGTACCGGGGAGCTGTTTTTT. It codes for CASSSSGRTGELFF.

The rearrangement links TRBV30 to TRBJ1-2; weak D call: TRBD1 (6 bases). V lost 8 bases and J lost 3, with 19 bases in between. This CDR3 is 14 amino acids long. Germline CDR1 GTSNPN, CDR2 SVGIG (reference sequence). The CDR3, as DNA: TGTGCCGCCCTCGGGGGGCAGTTATACTATGGCTACACCTTC. The encoded protein is CAALGGQLYYGYTF.

The rearrangement uses TRBV28 and TRBJ2-3; D unresolved. The CDR3 spans 14 residues. The germline V and J ends were trimmed by 2 bases and 6 bases, with 12 bases remaining between them. CDR1 is MDHEN and CDR2 is SYDVKM in the germline V gene. The CDR3 protein is CASSLKAGPDTQYF. The DNA of the CDR3 is TGTGCCAGCAGTTTAAAGGCAGGCCCTGATACGCAGTATTTT.

V gene TRBV5-6 combines with J gene TRBJ1-2, with 7 bases matching TRBD1. CDR1 and CDR2 (germline): SGHDT, YYEEEE. The junction had 2 bases not matched to a gene; V was cut back by 2 bases and J by 4 bases. The CDR3 length is 13 residues. This chain's CDR3 is CASSFGTAYGYTF. CDR3 nucleotides: TGTGCCAGCAGCTTCGGGACAGCCTATGGCTACACCTTC.

This sequence joins TRBV5-4 and TRBJ1-2; no firm D call. The V gene lost 2 bases and the J gene lost 8 bases, with 13 bases spanning the gap. This CDR3 is built from 13 residues. Germline V gives CDR1 SGHNT, CDR2 YYREEE (reference sequence). The CDR3 sequence is CASSFESRGGYTF. Here the CDR3 DNA reads TGTGCCAGCAGCTTCGAGAGTAGAGGCGGCTACACCTTC.

The chain links TRBV6-1 to TRBJ1-5; D is unclear. Trimming stripped 7 bases from V and 0 bases from J, with 7 bases between. CDR1 and CDR2 from the germline V gene are MNHNS and SASEGT. This CDR3 region has 13 residues. The CDR3 DNA reads as TGTGCCAGCACGCACAGTAGCAATCAGCCCCAGCATTTT. This encodes CASTHSSNQPQHF.

The chain employs TRBV10-3 and TRBJ2-3, with 8 bases matching TRBD1. The V gene's germline CDR1 is ENHRY and CDR2 SYGVKD. Unmatched junction bases numbered 3, after V lost 7 bases and J lost 3 bases. The CDR3 has 13 amino acids. CDR3: CAITRTGTDTQYF. The CDR3 DNA sequence: TGTGCCATCACCAGGACAGGGACAGATACGCAGTATTTT.

This sequence joins TRBV4-3 and TRBJ2-3; 11 positions agree with TRBD1. The trim removed 3 bases at V and 4 bases at J, leaving 9 bases unmatched. The CDR3 length is 17 residues. Germline V gene data show CDR1 as LGHNA and CDR2 as YSLEER. The CDR3 DNA is TGCGCCAGCAGCCACCCAGGCGGGACAGGGGGACCAGATACGCAGTATTTT. It encodes CASSHPGGTGGPDTQYF.